This T cell receptor (beta chain) is from a study of T cell repertoires in cytomegalovirus infection. Study summary: Both recently identified HLA-C-restricted and well-studied HLA-B-restricted CMV epitopes were used in the study. Indications came from public TCR beta signatures; they pointed to CMV infection and to a matching HLA type.

Remarks on this clonotype: Its antigen remains unknown.

The junction had 5 bases not matched to a gene; V was cut back by 5 bases and J by 4 bases. Germline CDR1 DFQATT, CDR2 SNEGSKA (reference sequence). The CDR3 consists of 15 residues. TCRdb re-called the reads through MiXCR, storing one row per CDR3 protein. The sample holds approximately 990,000 distinct CDR3 sequences, 30% to 40% seen once. The rearrangement joins TRBV20-1 to TRBJ1-6, with 10 positions matching TRBD1. The sample here was cultured CD8+ T cells from PBMCs, taken from culture after CMV antigen stimulation. The sequence was collected from a human donor in good health (CMV status not recorded). Some clones in this sample may be carry-over from other donors' samples. In DNA, the CDR3 is TGCAGTGCTGGAAGACAGGGGGCGTATAATTCACCCCTCCACTTT. This codes for CSAGRQGAYNSPLHF.